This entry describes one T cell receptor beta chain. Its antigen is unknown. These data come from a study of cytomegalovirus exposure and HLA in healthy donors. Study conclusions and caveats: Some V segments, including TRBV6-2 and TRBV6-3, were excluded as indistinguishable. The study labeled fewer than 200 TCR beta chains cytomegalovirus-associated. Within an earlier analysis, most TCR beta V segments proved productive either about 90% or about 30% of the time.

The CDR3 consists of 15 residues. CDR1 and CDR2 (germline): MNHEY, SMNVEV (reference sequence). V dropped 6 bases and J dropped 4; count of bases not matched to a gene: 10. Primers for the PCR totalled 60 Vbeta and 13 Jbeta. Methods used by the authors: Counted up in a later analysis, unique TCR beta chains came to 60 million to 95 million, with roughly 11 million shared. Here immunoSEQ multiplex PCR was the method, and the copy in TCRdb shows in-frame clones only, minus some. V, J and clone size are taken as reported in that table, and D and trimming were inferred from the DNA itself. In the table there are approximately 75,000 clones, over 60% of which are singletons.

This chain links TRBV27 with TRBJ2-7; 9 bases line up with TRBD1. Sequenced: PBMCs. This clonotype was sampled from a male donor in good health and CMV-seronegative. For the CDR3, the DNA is TGTGCCAGCAGCTTCAGGACAGGGGACCCTTACGAGCAGTACTTC. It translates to CASSFRTGDPYEQYF.